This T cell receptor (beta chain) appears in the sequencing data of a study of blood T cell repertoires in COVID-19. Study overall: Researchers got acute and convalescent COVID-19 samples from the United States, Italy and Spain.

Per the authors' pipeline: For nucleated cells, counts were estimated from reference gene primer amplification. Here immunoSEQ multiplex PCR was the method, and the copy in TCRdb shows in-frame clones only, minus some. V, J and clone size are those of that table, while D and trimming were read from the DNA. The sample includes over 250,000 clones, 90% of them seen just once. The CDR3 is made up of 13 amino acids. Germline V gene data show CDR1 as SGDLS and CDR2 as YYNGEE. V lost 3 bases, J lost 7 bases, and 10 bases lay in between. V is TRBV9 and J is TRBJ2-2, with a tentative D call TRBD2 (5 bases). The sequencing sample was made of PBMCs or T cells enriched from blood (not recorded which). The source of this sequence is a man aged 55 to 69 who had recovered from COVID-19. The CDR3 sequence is CASSEDLIGELFF. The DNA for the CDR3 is TGTGCCAGCAGCGAGGACTTAATCGGGGAGCTGTTTTTT.